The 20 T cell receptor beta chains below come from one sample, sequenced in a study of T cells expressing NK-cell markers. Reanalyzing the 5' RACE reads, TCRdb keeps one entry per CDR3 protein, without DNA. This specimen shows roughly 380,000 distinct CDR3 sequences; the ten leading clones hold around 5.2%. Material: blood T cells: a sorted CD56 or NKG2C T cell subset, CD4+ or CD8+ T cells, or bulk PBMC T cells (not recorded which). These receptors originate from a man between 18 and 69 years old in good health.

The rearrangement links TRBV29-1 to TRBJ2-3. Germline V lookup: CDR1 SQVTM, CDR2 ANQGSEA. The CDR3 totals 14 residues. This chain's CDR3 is CSVDGRRLTDTQYF.

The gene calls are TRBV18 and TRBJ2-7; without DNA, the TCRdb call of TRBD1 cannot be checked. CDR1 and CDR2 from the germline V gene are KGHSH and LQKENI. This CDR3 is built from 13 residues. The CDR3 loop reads CASSRGLSHEQYF.

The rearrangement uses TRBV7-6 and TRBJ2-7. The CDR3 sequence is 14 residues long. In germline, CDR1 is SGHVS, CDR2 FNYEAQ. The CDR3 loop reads CASSSDFRSYEQYF.

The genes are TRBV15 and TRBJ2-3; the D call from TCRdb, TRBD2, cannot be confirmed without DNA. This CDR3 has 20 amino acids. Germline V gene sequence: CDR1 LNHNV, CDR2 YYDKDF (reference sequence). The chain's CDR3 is CATSRDEGRGSGGYTDTQYF.

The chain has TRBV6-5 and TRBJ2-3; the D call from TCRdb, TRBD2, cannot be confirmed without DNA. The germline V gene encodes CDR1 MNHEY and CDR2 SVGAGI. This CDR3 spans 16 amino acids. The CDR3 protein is CASSYGLAGNTDTQYF.

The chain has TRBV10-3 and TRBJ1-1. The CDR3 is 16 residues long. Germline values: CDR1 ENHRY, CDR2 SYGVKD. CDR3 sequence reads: CAISEDSRGKRAEAFF.

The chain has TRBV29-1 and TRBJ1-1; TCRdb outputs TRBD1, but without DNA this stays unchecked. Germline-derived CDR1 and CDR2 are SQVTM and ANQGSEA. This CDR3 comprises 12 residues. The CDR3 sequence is CSVEIPGGYAFF.

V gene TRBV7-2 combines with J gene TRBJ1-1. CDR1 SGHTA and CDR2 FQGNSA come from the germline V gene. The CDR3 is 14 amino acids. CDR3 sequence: CASTDGQMNTEAFF.

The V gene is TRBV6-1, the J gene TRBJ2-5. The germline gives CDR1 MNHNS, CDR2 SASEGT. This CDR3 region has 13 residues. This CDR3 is CASSAGFRETQYF.

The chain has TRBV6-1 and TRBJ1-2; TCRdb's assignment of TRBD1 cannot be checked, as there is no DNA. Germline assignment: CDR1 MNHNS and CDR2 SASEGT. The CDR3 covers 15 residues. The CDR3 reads CASSDSGGLAYGYTF.

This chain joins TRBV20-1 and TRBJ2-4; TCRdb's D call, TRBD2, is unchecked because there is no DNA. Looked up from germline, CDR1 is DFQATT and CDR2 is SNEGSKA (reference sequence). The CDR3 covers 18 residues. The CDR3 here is CSAAPPPMVSLAKNIQYF.

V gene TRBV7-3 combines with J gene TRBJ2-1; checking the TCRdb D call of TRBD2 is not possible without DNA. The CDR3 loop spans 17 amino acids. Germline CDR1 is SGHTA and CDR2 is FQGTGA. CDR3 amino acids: CASSFMAGTSSYNEQFF.

CDR3 loop: CAIRSLAGAHTEAFF. The chain joins TRBV10-3 to TRBJ1-1; lacking DNA, the TRBD1 call made by TCRdb goes unchecked. CDR1 is ENHRY, CDR2 SYGVKD, per germline. The CDR3 is 15 amino acids.

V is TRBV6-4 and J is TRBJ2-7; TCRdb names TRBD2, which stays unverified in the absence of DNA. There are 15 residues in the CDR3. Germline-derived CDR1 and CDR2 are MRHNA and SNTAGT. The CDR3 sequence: CASSREGYGAYEQYF.

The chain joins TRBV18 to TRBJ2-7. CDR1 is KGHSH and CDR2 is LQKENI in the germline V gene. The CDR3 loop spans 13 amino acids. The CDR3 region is CASSPGVEDEQYF.

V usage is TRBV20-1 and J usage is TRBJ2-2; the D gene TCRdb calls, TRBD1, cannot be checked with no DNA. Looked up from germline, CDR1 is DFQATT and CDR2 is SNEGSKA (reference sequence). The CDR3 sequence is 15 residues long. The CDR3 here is CSSPQGQANTGELFF.

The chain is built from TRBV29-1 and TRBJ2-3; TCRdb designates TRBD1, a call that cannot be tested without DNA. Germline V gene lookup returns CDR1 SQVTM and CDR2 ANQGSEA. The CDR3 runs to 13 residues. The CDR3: CSVVAQGIDTQYF.

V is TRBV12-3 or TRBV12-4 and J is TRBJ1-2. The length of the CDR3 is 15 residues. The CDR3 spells CATSRATGANYGYTF.

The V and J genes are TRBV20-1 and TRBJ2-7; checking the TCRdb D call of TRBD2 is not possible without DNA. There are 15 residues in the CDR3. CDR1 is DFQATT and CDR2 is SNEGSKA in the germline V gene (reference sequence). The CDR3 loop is CSAPKGLAGGFEQYF.

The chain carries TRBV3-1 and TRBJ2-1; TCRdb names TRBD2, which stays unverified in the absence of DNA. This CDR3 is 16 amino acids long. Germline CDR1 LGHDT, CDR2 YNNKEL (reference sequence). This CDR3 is CASSHPAGVNYNEQFF.